These 32 T cell receptor beta chains were sequenced from one sample in a study of T cell responses to AZD1222 COVID-19 vaccine (dated by TCRdb to 2020 to 2022). The library was generated by the immunoSEQ multiplex PCR assay. Not all clones reach the TCRdb copy of this immuneACCESS table, which keeps in-frame sequences only. Checked studies attribute under half of the gap to unresolved V genes and leave the rest unexplained. This sample has approximately 190,000 clones in its table, and about nine tenths of those were observed once. The ten largest clones represent around 2.5% of the sample. The intended sense of this specimen's time point label: baseline before first vaccination. The treatment or condition label of this sample denotes: meningococcal conjugate vaccine given as trial control. The sample consisted of peripheral blood, taken on day 0 of MenACWY control vaccination. All receptors come from an adult in good health.

The chain uses TRBV29-1 and TRBJ1-3, with D uncertain. Trimming removed 5 bases from V and 0 bases from J, with 5 bases in between. CDR3 size: 12 residues. Germline assignment: CDR1 SQVTM and CDR2 ANQGSEA. DNA of the CDR3: TGCAGCGTTATAATCTCTGGAAACACCATATATTTT. Translated: CSVIISGNTIYF.

This chain links TRBV3-1 (or the pseudogene TRBV3-2) with TRBJ1-3, with D maybe TRBD1 (5 bases). The germline V and J ends were trimmed by 5 bases and 4 bases, with 12 bases remaining between them. This CDR3 is 14 amino acids long. CDR1 is LGHDT, CDR2 YNNKEL, per germline (reference sequence). CDR3 loop: CASSNGQEGNTIYF. CDR3 DNA: TGTGCCAGCAGCAACGGACAAGAAGGAAACACCATATATTTT.

This clone appeared a single time. The chain couples TRBV6-5 to TRBJ2-2, with D tentatively TRBD1 or TRBD2 (5 bases each). CDR1 and CDR2 (germline): MNHEY, SVGAGI. This CDR3 contains 15 residues. V shed 2 bases and J shed 5 bases, with 12 bases lying between them. Written as DNA, the CDR3 is TGTGCCAGCAGTTACCAGGGAGTGGTAACCGGGGAGCTGTTTTTT. Its translation is CASSYQGVVTGELFF.

This chain connects TRBV28 to TRBJ1-2, with a weak D call TRBD1 (5 bases). V lost 3 bases, J lost 7 bases, and 21 bases lay in between. The CDR3 has 16 amino acids. Germline V CDR1 and CDR2: MDHEN, SYDVKM. The CDR3 coding sequence is TGTGCCAGCAGTTTGCCACGACAGCGCCGGGTGGGTGGCTACACCTTC. Translated, it gives CASSLPRQRRVGGYTF.

The chain carries TRBV3-1 (or the pseudogene TRBV3-2) and TRBJ2-2, with D perhaps TRBD1 (6 bases). CDR1 and CDR2 from the germline V gene are LGHDT and YNNKEL (reference sequence). V lost 3 bases, J lost 7 bases, and 15 bases lay in between. The CDR3 has 15 amino acids. CDR3 loop: CASSHPNRDGGELFF. CDR3 bases: TGTGCCAGCAGCCACCCAAACAGGGACGGCGGGGAGCTGTTTTTT.

The gene calls are TRBV30 and TRBJ1-2; D is perhaps TRBD1 (5 bases). Germline loops: CDR1 GTSNPN, CDR2 SVGIG (reference sequence). V lost 3 bases, J lost 3 bases, and 17 bases lay in between. The CDR3 has 15 residues. The CDR3 protein is CAWSRGGVGYYGYTF. CDR3 nucleotide sequence: TGTGCCTGGAGCCGGGGAGGGGTGGGATACTATGGCTACACCTTC.

In DNA, the CDR3 is TGTGCCAGCAGTTACTTCGTCGCGGCACGAGCCGGGGAGCTGTTTTTT. Protein product: CASSYFVAARAGELFF. V usage is TRBV6-5 and J usage is TRBJ2-2; no clear D. The CDR3 consists of 16 residues. Germline V CDR1 and CDR2: MNHEY, SVGAGI. Trimming left V 1 base short and J 6 bases short, with 15 bases between.

The genes are TRBV27 and TRBJ2-7; 8 bases line up with TRBD2. With 2 bases clipped from V and 3 bases from J, the junction kept 6 bases outside the gene matches. There are 15 residues in the CDR3. CDR1 is MNHEY and CDR2 is SMNVEV in the germline V gene (reference sequence). The CDR3 region is CASSLGAGGFYEQYF. The CDR3, as DNA: TGTGCCAGCAGTTTAGGTGCGGGGGGCTTCTACGAGCAGTACTTC.

The chain couples TRBV6-5 to TRBJ2-7; D is perhaps TRBD1 (6 bases). The germline V gene encodes CDR1 MNHEY and CDR2 SVGAGI. Trimming cost V 5 bases and J 3 bases, with 14 bases left between them. The CDR3 runs to 14 residues. DNA for the CDR3: TGTGCCAGCAGTCGTACAGGGAGCAACTACGAGCAGTACTTC. Its protein product is CASSRTGSNYEQYF.

In its sample, this clone was seen a few times. The chain has TRBV19 and TRBJ2-1; D assignment may be TRBD1 or TRBD2 (5 bases each). The V end lost 1 base, the J end lost 3 bases, and 10 bases lay between the germline ends. Per the germline V gene, CDR1 is LNHDA and CDR2 is SQIVND (reference sequence). The CDR3 is 15 residues long. CDR3 region: CASSIGGTLYNEQFF. The CDR3 coding sequence is TGTGCCAGTAGTATAGGGGGGACGCTCTACAATGAGCAGTTCTTC.

V usage is TRBV19 and J usage is TRBJ1-1; 7 bases fit TRBD1. Germline assignment: CDR1 LNHDA and CDR2 SQIVND (reference sequence). Unmatched junction bases numbered 8, after V lost 5 bases and J lost 2 bases. The length of the CDR3 is 15 residues. The CDR3 bases are TGTGCCAGTAGTCCCCAGGGGGTCTCCAACACTGAAGCTTTCTTT. It is translated as CASSPQGVSNTEAFF.

The V gene is TRBV29-1, the J gene TRBJ2-7, with D unresolved. The germline V gene has CDR1 SQVTM and CDR2 ANQGSEA. Trimming took 4 bases from V and 1 from J, leaving 14 bases between them. The CDR3 is 14 amino acids. The CDR3 bases are TGCAGCGTTGTACCCACCCTGGGATCCTACGAGCAGTACTTC. Amino acid sequence: CSVVPTLGSYEQYF.

This chain joins TRBV5-4 and TRBJ2-2; TRBD2 aligns across 10 bases. The CDR3 has 16 residues. The junction had 8 bases not matched to a gene; V was cut back by 4 bases and J by 5 bases. Germline CDR1 is SGHNT and CDR2 is YYREEE (reference sequence). CDR3 sequence: CASSTFTSGITGELFF. In nucleotides, the CDR3 is TGTGCCAGCAGCACTTTCACTAGCGGGATTACCGGGGAGCTGTTTTTT.

The chain links TRBV4-3 to TRBJ2-1; D is possibly TRBD2 (6 bases). CDR1 and CDR2 (germline): LGHNA, YSLEER. The CDR3 extends over 16 amino acids. The V end lost 0 bases, the J end lost 5 bases, and 14 bases lay between the germline ends. Written as DNA, the CDR3 is TGCGCCAGCAGCCAAGAGTCCCGGGGGTGGGACAATGAGCAGTTCTTC. Translated, it gives CASSQESRGWDNEQFF.

The chain is built from TRBV15 and TRBJ2-5, with TRBD1 identical over 9 bases. There are 16 residues in the CDR3. The ends lost 2 bases at V and 6 bases at J; junction bases unmatched: 10. The germline V gene encodes CDR1 LNHNV and CDR2 YYDKDF (reference sequence). The CDR3 region is CATSRPPTGGAKTQYF. The CDR3 coding sequence is TGTGCCACCAGCAGACCCCCGACAGGGGGGGCCAAGACCCAGTACTTC. Full variable domain (outside the CDR3, taken from reference TRBV15 and TRBJ2-5): DAMVIQNPRYQVTQFGKPVTLSCSQTLNHNVMYWYQQKSSQAPKLLFHYYDKDFNNEADTPDNFQSRRPNTSFCFLDIRSPGLGDTAMYLCATSRPPTGGAKTQYFGPGTRLLVL.

The rearrangement joins TRBV6-5 to TRBJ1-1; D gene ambiguous. The V and J ends lost 7 bases and 0 bases respectively, with 12 bases between them. The CDR3 has 14 amino acids. Looked up from germline, CDR1 is MNHEY and CDR2 is SVGAGI. The CDR3 bases are TGTGCCAGCAATTCCGGGCTTATGAACACTGAAGCTTTCTTT. As protein: CASNSGLMNTEAFF.

The V and J genes are TRBV28 and TRBJ1-1; no clear D gene. CDR3 length: 14 amino acids. Trimming shortened V by 3 bases and J by 1 base, and 9 bases separated the two germline ends. Germline CDR1 is MDHEN and CDR2 is SYDVKM. CDR3 DNA: TGTGCCAGCAGTTTGCCCAGTAAGAACACTGAAGCTTTCTTT. Protein product: CASSLPSKNTEAFF.

This clone occurred once. The V and J genes are TRBV12-3 or TRBV12-4 and TRBJ1-1; no definite D call. CDR3 length: 11 amino acids. The V gene lost 7 bases and the J gene lost 5 bases, with 8 bases spanning the gap. The CDR3 reads CASMGETEAFF. CDR3 bases: TGTGCCAGCATGGGTGAAACTGAAGCTTTCTTT.

The CDR3: CASSLDRGYNEQFF. CDR3 nucleotide sequence: TGTGCCAGCAGTTTAGACAGGGGTTACAATGAGCAGTTCTTC. This chain connects TRBV27 to TRBJ2-1, with TRBD1 matching 8 bases. CDR3 size: 14 residues. CDR1 and CDR2 (germline): MNHEY, SMNVEV (reference sequence). V lost 2 bases, J lost 4 bases, and 1 base stayed unmatched.

The chain is built from TRBV29-1 and TRBJ1-4; 8 nucleotides agree with TRBD1. Losses at the gene ends were 4 bases for V and 6 bases for J; bases not matched to a gene: 10. There are 15 residues in the CDR3. Germline CDR1 and CDR2: SQVTM and ANQGSEA. CDR3 amino acids: CSVVGIVGQDEKLFF. DNA for the CDR3: TGCAGCGTTGTAGGAATAGTGGGACAGGATGAAAAACTGTTTTTT.

This clone was picked up one time. The chain links TRBV28 to TRBJ2-3, with a tentative D call TRBD2 (5 bases). The CDR3 has 16 residues. Trimming shortened V by 3 bases and J by 4 bases, and 17 bases separated the two germline ends. Germline loops: CDR1 MDHEN, CDR2 SYDVKM. The DNA of the CDR3 is TGTGCCAGCAGTTTTGAGCCCCTGGGAGTCCCAGATACGCAGTATTTT. It yields the protein CASSFEPLGVPDTQYF. The entire variable domain, with the rest obtained from reference TRBV28 and TRBJ2-3, is as follows: DVKVTQSSRYLVKRTGEKVFLECVQDMDHENMFWYRQDPGLGLRLIYFSYDVKMKEKGDIPEGYSVSREKKERFSLILESASTNQTSMYLCASSFEPLGVPDTQYFGPGTRLTVL.

CDR3 bases: TGTGCCAGCTCACCAGCCTCAGAGCCCCCGTACACCTTC. Encoded protein: CASSPASEPPYTF. J is TRBJ1-2 and V is TRBV18, with no clear D. This CDR3 region has 13 residues. Trimming removed 2 bases at V and 11 bases at J, with 15 bases between. CDR1 and CDR2 (germline): KGHSH, LQKENI.

The chain recombines TRBV9 with TRBJ2-7; D is unresolved. Germline V gene lookup returns CDR1 SGDLS and CDR2 YYNGEE. Trimming cost V 6 bases and J 2 bases, with 6 bases left between them. There are 11 residues in the CDR3. CDR3 protein: CASIQAYEQYF. CDR3 DNA: TGTGCCAGCATTCAGGCCTACGAGCAGTACTTC.

The V call is TRBV6-6, the J call TRBJ1-1, with unresolved D. CDR1 and CDR2 (germline): MNHNY, SVGAGI (reference sequence). The CDR3 sequence is 13 residues long. Trimming stripped 7 bases from V and 6 bases from J, with 15 bases between. The CDR3 protein is CASTPGGWAEAFF. CDR3 in DNA: TGTGCCAGCACTCCGGGAGGGTGGGCTGAAGCTTTCTTT.

As for this clone: The same CDR3 is also encoded by other DNA sequences in this sample. The V gene is TRBV27, the J gene TRBJ1-2; D not certain. The CDR3 consists of 12 residues. Germline CDR1 is MNHEY and CDR2 is SMNVEV (reference sequence). Trimming cost V 4 bases and J 4 bases, with 7 bases left between them. The CDR3 DNA sequence: TGTGCCAGCAGTTCAGGAGGCTATGGCTACACCTTC. Encoded protein: CASSSGGYGYTF.

The V gene is TRBV5-1, the J gene TRBJ2-1; 9 nucleotides align to TRBD1. The CDR3 extends over 14 amino acids. Per the germline V gene, CDR1 is SGHRS and CDR2 is YFSETQ. J lost 6 bases, V lost 3 bases, and 4 bases had no gene match. CDR3 protein: CASSWGTGINEQFF. CDR3 DNA sequence: TGCGCCAGCAGCTGGGGGACAGGGATCAATGAGCAGTTCTTC.

V is TRBV28 and J is TRBJ1-4, with D unresolved. Trimming left V 3 bases short and J 6 bases short, with 8 bases between. Germline CDR1 MDHEN, CDR2 SYDVKM. CDR3 size: 13 residues. The CDR3 DNA reads as TGTGCCAGCAGTTTTCGACCGGATGAAAAACTGTTTTTT. Residues: CASSFRPDEKLFF. Based on the CDR3 plus reference TRBV28 and TRBJ1-4, the full variable domain is DVKVTQSSRYLVKRTGEKVFLECVQDMDHENMFWYRQDPGLGLRLIYFSYDVKMKEKGDIPEGYSVSREKKERFSLILESASTNQTSMYLCASSFRPDEKLFFGSGTQLSVL.

Points on this clone: Other nucleotide sequences from this sample produce the same CDR3. The chain carries TRBV18 and TRBJ2-7, with 9 bases identical to TRBD1. V gave up 3 bases and J gave up 1 base; unmatched junction bases: 1. Germline CDR1 KGHSH, CDR2 LQKENI. The CDR3 length is 14 residues. The CDR3 DNA sequence: TGTGCCAGCTCACCGGGACAGGGATCCTACGAGCAGTACTTC. Translated: CASSPGQGSYEQYF.

The chain is built from TRBV7-8 and TRBJ2-7; 7 nucleotides match TRBD1. The CDR3 has 15 amino acids. The V gene's germline CDR1 is SGHVS and CDR2 FQNEAQ. J lost 5 bases, V lost 1 base, and 8 bases had no gene match. DNA of the CDR3: TGTGCCAGCAGCTTAGACGGACAGGACCTCAACGAGCAGTACTTC. It codes for CASSLDGQDLNEQYF.

The chain couples TRBV30 to TRBJ2-1, with 8 bases that match TRBD2. The CDR3 has 14 amino acids. CDR1 GTSNPN and CDR2 SVGIG come from the germline V gene (reference sequence). V shed 1 base and J 3 bases; nucleotides not matched to a gene: 2. The CDR3 loop is CAWSGLAHYNEQFF. The CDR3 DNA reads as TGTGCCTGGAGTGGACTAGCGCACTACAATGAGCAGTTCTTC.

The genes are TRBV10-3 and TRBJ2-7; TRBD2 aligns across 7 bases. The CDR3 consists of 13 residues. V trimming: 10 bases; J trimming: 4 bases; junction bases outside the gene matches: 10. CDR1 is ENHRY, CDR2 SYGVKD, per germline. The CDR3 DNA is TGTGCCACCGAGCGGGGCGGGGGATACGAGCAGTACTTC. Its protein is CATERGGGYEQYF.

This chain joins TRBV20-1 and TRBJ2-7; 9 bases map to TRBD2. The V gene's germline CDR1 is DFQATT and CDR2 SNEGSKA (reference sequence). J gave up 2 bases and V 3 bases, and 5 bases lay outside the gene matches. CDR3 length: 14 residues. As DNA, the CDR3 is TGCAGTGCTAGTGCGGTAGCGGGGGCCTACGAGCAGTACTTC. Its translation: CSASAVAGAYEQYF.